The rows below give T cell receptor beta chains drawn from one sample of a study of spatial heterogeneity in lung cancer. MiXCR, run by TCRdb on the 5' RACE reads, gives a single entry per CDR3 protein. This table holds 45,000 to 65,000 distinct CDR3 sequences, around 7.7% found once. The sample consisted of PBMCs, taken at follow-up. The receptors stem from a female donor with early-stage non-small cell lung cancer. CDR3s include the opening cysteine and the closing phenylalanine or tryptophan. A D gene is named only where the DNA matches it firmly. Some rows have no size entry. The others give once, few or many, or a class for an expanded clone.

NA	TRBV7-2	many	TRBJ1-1	TGTGCCAGCAGCTTTAGGGGTATGGCTCCGAGGAACACTGAAGCTTTCTTT	CASSFRGMAPRNTEAFF
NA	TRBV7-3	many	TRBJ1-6	TGTGCCAGCAGCTCCCGGGGTTTGAATTCACCCCTCCACTTT	CASSSRGLNSPLHF
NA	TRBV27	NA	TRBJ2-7	TGTGCCAGCAGTTTTCAGGGTAGAGAGCAGTACTTC	CASSFQGREQYF
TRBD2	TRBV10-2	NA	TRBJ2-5	TGCGCCAGCAGGGAGAGCGGGGGGGGGGAGACCCAGTACTTC	CASRESGGGETQYF
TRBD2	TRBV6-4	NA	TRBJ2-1	TGTGCCAGCAGTGTTCTAGCGGGGGGACAAGTAAGTGAGCAGTTCTTC	CASSVLAGGQVSEQFF
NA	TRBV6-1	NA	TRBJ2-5	TGTGCCAGCAGTGGCTACACGAGTCAAGAGACCCAGTACTTC	CASSGYTSQETQYF
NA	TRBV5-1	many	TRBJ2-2	TGCGCCAGCAACCCGGCAGGGAACACCGGGGAGCTGTTTTTT	CASNPAGNTGELFF
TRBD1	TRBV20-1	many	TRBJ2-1	TGCAGTGCTAGCTCCCAGGACAGGTCTCGTAACGCCTACAATGAGCAGTTCTTC	CSASSQDRSRNAYNEQFF
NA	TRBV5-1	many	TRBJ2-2	TGCGCCAGCAGCTTGGGGGGCGCCGGCACCGGGGAGCTGTTTTTT	CASSLGGAGTGELFF
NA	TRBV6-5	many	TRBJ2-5	TGTGCCAGCAGTCACGGGGGAGATGCGGCCCAGTACTTC	CASSHGGDAAQYF
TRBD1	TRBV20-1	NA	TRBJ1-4	TGCAGTGCTAGAGATCGGACAGGGGAGGAAAAACTGTTTTTT	CSARDRTGEEKLFF
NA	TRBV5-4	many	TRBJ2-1	TGTGCCAGCAGGCCTGGACTCCCCTCCTACAATGAGCAGTTCTTC	CASRPGLPSYNEQFF
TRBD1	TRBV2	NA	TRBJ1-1	TGTGCCAGCACCCGGGACAGGGAAACTGAAGCTTTCTTT	CASTRDRETEAFF
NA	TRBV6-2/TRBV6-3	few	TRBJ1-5	TGTGCCAGCAGTTATGGTTATGATCAGCCCCAGCATTTT	CASSYGYDQPQHF
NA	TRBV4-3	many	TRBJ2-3	TGCGCCAGCAGCCAAGGAAGGACAGACACGCAGTATTTT	CASSQGRTDTQYF
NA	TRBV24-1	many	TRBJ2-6	TGTGCCACCAGATCCGGGGCCAACGTCCTGACTTTC	CATRSGANVLTF
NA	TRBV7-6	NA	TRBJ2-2	TGTGCCAGCAGCTTAGGTCATGGGGGCACCGGGGAGCTGTTTTTT	CASSLGHGGTGELFF
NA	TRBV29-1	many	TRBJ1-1	TGCAGCGCCGACGGGGGACTCAACACTGAAGCTTTCTTT	CSADGGLNTEAFF
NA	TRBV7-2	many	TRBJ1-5	TGTGCCAGCGGATACAGCTATCAGCCCCAGCATTTT	CASGYSYQPQHF
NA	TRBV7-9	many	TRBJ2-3	TGTGCCAGCAGTTTGGAGAGAATGCGCACAGATACGCAGTATTTT	CASSLERMRTDTQYF
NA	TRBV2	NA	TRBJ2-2	TGTGCCAGCAGCCAGTCAACTCCGAACACCGGGGAGCTGTTTTTT	CASSQSTPNTGELFF
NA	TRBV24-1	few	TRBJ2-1	TGTGCCACCAGTGAGGTACGGCAGGGGGGCTACAATGAGCAGTTCTTC	CATSEVRQGGYNEQFF
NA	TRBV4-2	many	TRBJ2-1	TGTGCCAGCAGCCAAGTTACAGGCTCCTACAATGAGCAGTTCTTC	CASSQVTGSYNEQFF
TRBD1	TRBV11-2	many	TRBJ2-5	TGTGCCAGCAGCCTAGGGGACAGGGACCAAGAGACCCAGTACTTC	CASSLGDRDQETQYF
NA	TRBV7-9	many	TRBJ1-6	TGTGCCAGCAGCTTAGACGGGACTTCACCCCTCCACTTT	CASSLDGTSPLHF
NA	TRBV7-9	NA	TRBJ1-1	TGTGCCAGCAGCTTAGTCGGACGATTGACTGAAGCTTTCTTT	CASSLVGRLTEAFF
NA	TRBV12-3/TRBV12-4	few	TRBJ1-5	TGTGCCAGCGCATCTCTAGTGGACCAGCCCCAGCATTTT	CASASLVDQPQHF
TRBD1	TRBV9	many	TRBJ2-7	TGTGCCAGCAGCGTAGTGGGACAGGGGGACGAGCAGTACTTC	CASSVVGQGDEQYF
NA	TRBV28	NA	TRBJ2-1	TGTGCCAGTTCAGAGCTCTACAATGAGCAGTTCTTC	CASSELYNEQFF
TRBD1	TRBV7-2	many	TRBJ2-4	TGTGCCAGCAGCTTAGCACAGGGGGCGAACATTCAGTACTTC	CASSLAQGANIQYF
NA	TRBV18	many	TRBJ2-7	TGTGCCAGCTCACCATGGGAAGGGGACCCCTACGAGCAGTACTTC	CASSPWEGDPYEQYF
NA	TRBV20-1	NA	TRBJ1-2	TGCAGTGCTAGAAACAGGCAAAGACCCTATGGCTACACCTTC	CSARNRQRPYGYTF
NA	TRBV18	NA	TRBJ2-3	TGTGCCAGCTCACCACTGCGGGGGCGCGAAGATACGCAGTATTTT	CASSPLRGREDTQYF
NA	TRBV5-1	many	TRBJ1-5	TGCGCCAGCAGCTTGGTGTCCGGCCTTGATCAGCCCCAGCATTTT	CASSLVSGLDQPQHF
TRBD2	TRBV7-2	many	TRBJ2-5	TGTGCCAGCAGCACCGGACTAGCGGGGAACCAAGAGACCCAGTACTTC	CASSTGLAGNQETQYF
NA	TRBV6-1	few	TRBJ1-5	TGTGCCAGCAGATGGGATAGCAATCAGCCCCAGCATTTT	CASRWDSNQPQHF
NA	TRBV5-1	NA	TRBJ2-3	TGCGCCAGCAGCCGCCAGCGCGGACTAGATACGCAGTATTTT	CASSRQRGLDTQYF
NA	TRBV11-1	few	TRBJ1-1	TGTGCCAGCAGCTCCGCGAAGAGGGCTAGCAACACTGAAGCTTTCTTT	CASSSAKRASNTEAFF
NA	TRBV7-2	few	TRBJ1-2	TGTGCCAGCAGCCTAGACAGGCTCTATGGCTACACCTTC	CASSLDRLYGYTF
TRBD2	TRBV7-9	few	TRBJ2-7	TGTGCCAGCAGCTTAGAAGGGCGGGGGAGCGACGAGCAGTACTTC	CASSLEGRGSDEQYF
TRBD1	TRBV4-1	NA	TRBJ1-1	TGCGCCAGCAGCCAAGATCAGAGGGGGCAGGACACTGAAGCTTTCTTT	CASSQDQRGQDTEAFF
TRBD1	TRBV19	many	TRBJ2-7	TGTGCCAGGAATCCGGGACAGGGGGCGGTCTACGAGCAGTACTTC	CARNPGQGAVYEQYF
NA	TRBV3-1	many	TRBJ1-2	TGTGCCAGCAGCCCATCAGGGAACTATGGCTACACCTTC	CASSPSGNYGYTF
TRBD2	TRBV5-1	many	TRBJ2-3	TGCGCCAGCAGCTTACTAGCGGGGAAAACAGATACGCAGTATTTT	CASSLLAGKTDTQYF
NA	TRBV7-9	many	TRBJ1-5	TGTGCCAGCAGCTTAGGGGACCCCAATCAGCCCCAGCATTTT	CASSLGDPNQPQHF
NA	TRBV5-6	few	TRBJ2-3	TGTGCCAGCAGCTCCCCCCCAGGGGAAACAGATACGCAGTATTTT	CASSSPPGETDTQYF
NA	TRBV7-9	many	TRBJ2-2	TGTGCCAGCAGCCCCGCCCGAGGGGGGGGCACCGGGGAGCTGTTTTTT	CASSPARGGGTGELFF
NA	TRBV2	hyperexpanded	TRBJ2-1	TGTGCCAGGGGGTTAGGAGGGGTGACTGAGCAGTTCTTC	CARGLGGVTEQFF
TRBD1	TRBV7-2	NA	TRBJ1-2	TGTGCCAGCAGCTTAGCCCAGGACAGGGCCTATGGCTACACCTTC	CASSLAQDRAYGYTF